This note documents a single TCR beta chain sequence. Its antigen is still unknown. Base qualities are not provided; no much larger clone lies one nucleotide away. CDR1 and CDR2, looked up from the germline V gene, are SGHTA and FQGNSA. At the junction V is shortened by 2 bases and J by 4 bases; bases outside the gene matches: 7. There are 16 amino acids in the CDR3, from cysteine to phenylalanine inclusive. The DNA shown is the 48-base CDR3, in frame from base 1. Libraries were made using 5' RACE. Sequencing instrument: Illumina HiSeq 2500. A second roughly 6 to 12 cycle PCR used a sample-barcoded 5' primer and a J-beta primer mix. Each TCR beta cDNA molecule received a unique molecular identifier from a template-switch 5' adaptor carrying 12 random nucleotides. At least 2.5 million CDR3-containing paired-end reads were obtained from each sample. First-strand cDNA synthesis was performed from all RNA using the Mint cDNA synthesis kit, with priming by a TRBC-specific oligonucleotide. After uracil-DNA glycosylase treatment, a first 18-cycle PCR used universal primers M1SS and BC2_uni_R on all cDNA. As for the authors' bioinformatics: For normalization, 1 million high-quality reads were randomly selected from each sample, with every read carrying a distinct molecular identifier. Instead of being binned into consensus sequences, reads with shared molecular identifiers were discarded. MiTCR, set to a Q25 quality threshold and the strictest error-elimination algorithm, was used for CDR3 identification, clonotype clustering and error correction. A nonparametric unseen species model using Euler transformation provided a lower-bound estimate of total TCR beta diversity. The public reads were reanalyzed by TCRdb: fastp trimming at Q25, MiXCR alignment, in-frame beta chains only. One record per CDR3 amino acid sequence lists the most common genes and DNA. For this entry, the V and J calls and clone size follow TCRdb and not the study's own pipeline. This sample comprises about 1.1 million distinct CDR3 sequences, 35% to 40% of them detected only once. In total, the top ten clones hold around 12% of the sample.

This specimen comes from a study of blood T cells in healthy people across ages (dated by TCRdb to 2015 to 2017). Regarding the research as a whole: In model experiments, template switching captured roughly one uniquely barcoded TCR beta cDNA molecule for every two T cells. To track age-related changes in TCR beta repertoire diversity, the study relied on deep sequencing normalized with unique cDNA molecular identifiers. Donors were grouped into four age groups: young (average approximately 15 years), middle-aged (roughly 40), aged (roughly 67) and long-lived (82). To avoid experimental bias, donors of different ages were randomly spread across the sequencing lanes. Two additional independent replicas of 1 million unique cDNA reads from the same blood draw were analyzed for two donors (one aged 18 to 29 and one aged 80 or older).

The investigation overall reported the following: Total diversity estimates from one million sequenced T cells were considered lower bounds and underestimates. Compared with the aged group, the long-lived group had more naive CD4+ T cells, fewer expanded clones and increased TCR diversity, a pattern suggesting age selection. Observed TCR beta diversity correlated strongly with the percentage of naive T cells measured by flow cytometry. Because donor CMV infection status was unknown, age-related changes in expanded clonotypes were potentially confounded. As age increased, observed TCR beta diversity per million T cells dropped in a roughly linear way, and a significant reduction was already evident by age about 36. Conclusive comparison of naive and antigen-experienced compartments was prevented by the profiling of bulk unsorted PBMCs.

The donors were around 39 Caucasian individuals from Russia, aged roughly 6 to 100 years, who were systemically healthy. Roughly 9.5 milliliters of peripheral blood were drawn from each donor into EDTA-treated Vacutainer tubes. Ficoll-Paque density-gradient centrifugation was used to isolate PBMCs, with at least 6.5 million per sample. Trizol reagent was used to extract total RNA from the PBMCs, yielding at least 6 micrograms per sample. For every donor, flow cytometry on a PBMC aliquot measured the percentage of naive CD45RAhigh/CD27high T cells. The clonotype originates from a man younger than 35 in good health. The sequence joins TRBV7-2 to TRBJ2-2; TRBD1 aligns with 7 central bases. Sample: blood. The CDR3 here reads CASSLPGQSSTGELFF. The nucleotides are TGTGCCAGCAGCTTACCGGGACAGTCGAGCACCGGGGAGCTGTTTTTT.